Listed below are T cell receptor beta chains from one sample, sequenced in a study of cytomegalovirus exposure and HLA in healthy donors. Only in-frame clones appear in the TCRdb table, and some are missing; sequencing was by immunoSEQ multiplex PCR. Seen here are about 140,000 clones, around 85% observed once, and the top ten hold roughly 1.2%. The material sequenced was PBMCs. Source of these receptors: a female donor in good health and CMV-seronegative. CDR3s include the opening cysteine and the closing phenylalanine or tryptophan. A D gene is named only where the DNA matches it firmly. Not all rows give a size; the values are once, few, many and, for expanded clones, a class.

v_call	d_call	clone_size	cdr3_length	j_call	cdr3_nt	cdr3_aa
TRBV28	-	-	17	TRBJ2-1	TGTGCCAGCAGTTTCCCCCTCCCGGGACATTCCTACAATGAGCAGTTCTTC	CASSFPLPGHSYNEQFF
TRBV5-1	TRBD1	-	15	TRBJ2-7	TGCGCCAGCAGCCCCTCCGGGACAGGCCCCTACGAGCAGTACTTC	CASSPSGTGPYEQYF
TRBV28	TRBD1	-	16	TRBJ1-2	TGTGCCAGCAGTTTCACAACCTCCGGGACAGAATATGGCTACACCTTC	CASSFTTSGTEYGYTF
TRBV28	-	once	13	TRBJ1-2	TGTGCCAGCAGGCGGACACTGATTTATGGCTACACCTTC	CASRRTLIYGYTF
TRBV2	-	-	14	TRBJ1-4	TGTGCCAGCAGTCGGGCGGGCCGTAATGAAAAACTGTTTTTT	CASSRAGRNEKLFF
TRBV4-1	-	-	13	TRBJ2-5	TGCGCCAGCAGCCTTTTAATTGTTGAGACCCAGTACTTC	CASSLLIVETQYF
TRBV28	-	few	16	TRBJ2-7	TGTGCCAGCAGGTCACCTCATGGGACACCCTCCTACGAGCAGTACTTC	CASRSPHGTPSYEQYF
TRBV2	-	-	16	TRBJ2-3	TGTGCCAGCCCATCACGAGCTCTAACTAGCACAGATACGCAGTATTTT	CASPSRALTSTDTQYF
TRBV7-9	TRBD2	-	15	TRBJ2-1	TGTGCCAGCAGCTTAGGGACTAGCGTTTACAATGAGCAGTTCTTC	CASSLGTSVYNEQFF
TRBV28	-	-	15	TRBJ2-1	TGTGCCAGCAGTTTCACCAGAAGCTCCTACAATGAGCAGTTCTTC	CASSFTRSSYNEQFF
TRBV28	-	-	14	TRBJ1-2	TGTGCCAGCATCGCAGGGCTGACAGCCTATGGCTACACCTTC	CASIAGLTAYGYTF
TRBV7-6	-	-	12	TRBJ2-7	TGTGCCAGCAGCATGGACATCGACGAGCAGTACTTC	CASSMDIDEQYF
TRBV10-3	TRBD2	-	14	TRBJ2-1	TGTGCCATCAGTGTTCAAGGCGGGGGAAATGAGCAGTTCTTC	CAISVQGGGNEQFF
TRBV27	TRBD1	-	16	TRBJ2-6	TGTGCCAGCAGTGCGACAGGGCGGTCTGGGGCCAACGTCCTGACTTTC	CASSATGRSGANVLTF
TRBV12-5	-	-	14	TRBJ2-3	TGTGCTAGTGGTTTGGGACAGAGCACAGATACGCAGTATTTT	CASGLGQSTDTQYF
TRBV6-4	TRBD1	-	16	TRBJ2-3	TGTGCCAGCAGTGTCTCCGGGACAGGCGGCACAGATACGCAGTATTTT	CASSVSGTGGTDTQYF
TRBV5-1	TRBD1	-	15	TRBJ1-1	TGCGCCAGCAGCTTGGACGGGACAGGGTGGGAGAAAGCTTTCTTT	CASSLDGTGWEKAFF
TRBV11-2	TRBD1	-	16	TRBJ1-4	TGTGCCAGCAGCTCCCTGGCCAGGGGGCTTAATGAAAAACTGTTTTTT	CASSSLARGLNEKLFF
TRBV7-3	-	-	14	TRBJ2-1	TGTGCCAGCAGCCGTCTACAGGGATACAATGAGCAGTTCTTC	CASSRLQGYNEQFF
TRBV2	TRBD1	-	13	TRBJ1-5	TGTGCCAGCAGGGGGACAGCCAATCAGCCCCAGCATTTT	CASRGTANQPQHF
TRBV4-1	-	-	15	TRBJ2-2	TGCGCCAGCAGATCAACTAGAGGGAACACCGGGGAGCTGTTTTTT	CASRSTRGNTGELFF
TRBV2	TRBD1	few	17	TRBJ1-2	TGTGCCAGCAGTGAAGCGGTACAGGGGGCGATAAGCTATGGCTACACCTTC	CASSEAVQGAISYGYTF
TRBV28	TRBD2	-	18	TRBJ2-7	TGTGCCAGCAGTTTATCCCCGATAGCGGGAGGAGGAGGTTACGAGCAGTACTTC	CASSLSPIAGGGGYEQYF
TRBV29-1	TRBD2	-	14	TRBJ2-3	TGCAGCGTTGACCTAGCGGGAGTGGAAGATACGCAGTATTTT	CSVDLAGVEDTQYF
TRBV6-5	-	-	14	TRBJ2-7	TGTGCCAGCAGTTACATACAGGATGGTTACGAGCAGTACTTC	CASSYIQDGYEQYF